Many counts were recorded for the clone carrying this TCR beta chain. Its antigen is unidentified. V lost 3 bases and J 0 bases, leaving 6 bases between the germline ends. There are 13 residues in the CDR3. Germline V gene sequence: CDR1 DFQATT, CDR2 SNEGSKA (reference sequence). These data come from a study of regulatory T cells in long-lasting Graves disease. In the study overall: Positive TSH receptor antibodies alongside over 5 years of antithyroid drugs were what marked Graves' disease as persistent.

Time point specified: persistent/refractory GD, antithyroid drugs over 5 years with positive TRAb. RNA isolated from PBMCs was used to make the TCR library. CDR3-region Arm-PCR and iRepertoire HTBI primers produced the TCR beta libraries. Each CDR3 protein is one row after TCRdb ran MiXCR on the multiplex PCR reads. The sample shows more than 300,000 distinct CDR3 sequences, around 20% of them seen only once. Findings of the study overall: Persistent patients had more shared public clonotypes (about 2,700) than new patients (approximately 920). Thyroid tissue was not studied; only peripheral blood was.

Sequencing used peripheral blood mononuclear cells (PBMCs), obtained when the disease was refractory, from a patient treated with antithyroid drugs. J is TRBJ1-5 and V is TRBV20-1; D unresolved. The receptor comes from a female donor with Graves disease. CDR3 bases: TGCAGTGCTAGCGAACATAGCAATCAGCCCCAGCATTTT. Residues: CSASEHSNQPQHF.